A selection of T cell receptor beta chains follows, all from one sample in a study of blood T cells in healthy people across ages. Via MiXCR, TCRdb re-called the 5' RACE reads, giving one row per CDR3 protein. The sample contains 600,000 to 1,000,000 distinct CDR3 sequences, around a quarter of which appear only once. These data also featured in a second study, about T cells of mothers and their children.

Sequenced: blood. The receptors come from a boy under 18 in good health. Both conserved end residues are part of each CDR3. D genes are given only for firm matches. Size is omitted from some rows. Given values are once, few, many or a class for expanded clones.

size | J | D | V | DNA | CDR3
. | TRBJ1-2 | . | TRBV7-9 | TGTGCCTTAAGTGACGGCGGCTACACCTTC | CALSDGGYTF
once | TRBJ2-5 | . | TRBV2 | TGTGCCAGCACCAGGACAGACTCGGGGACCCAGTACTTC | CASTRTDSGTQYF
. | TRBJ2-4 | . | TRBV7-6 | TGTGCCAGCAGCTCAGACCGGTCACAGGTACCCAAAAACATTCAGTACTTC | CASSSDRSQVPKNIQYF
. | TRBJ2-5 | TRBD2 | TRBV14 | TGTGCCAGCAGCCAAGGGTCCTGGTCTAGCGGACAAGAGACCCAGTACTTC | CASSQGSWSSGQETQYF
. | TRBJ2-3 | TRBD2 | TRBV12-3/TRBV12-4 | TGTGCCAGCAGTGCTAGCGGCCTCACAGATACGCAGTATTTT | CASSASGLTDTQYF
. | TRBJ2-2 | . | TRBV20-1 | TGCAGTGCTAGAGAGCAATTACAGGCTAGCAGTAAGACCGGGGAGCTGTTTTTT | CSAREQLQASSKTGELFF
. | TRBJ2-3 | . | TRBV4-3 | TGCGCCAGCAGCCAATTGAGCGAAGATACGCAGTATTTT | CASSQLSEDTQYF
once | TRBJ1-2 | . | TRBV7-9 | TGTGCCAGCAGCTTAGCGACGGGTCTTTATGGCTACACCTTC | CASSLATGLYGYTF
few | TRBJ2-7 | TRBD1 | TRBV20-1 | TGCAGTGCTAGAGCCGGGACAGATTACTACGAGCAGTACTTC | CSARAGTDYYEQYF
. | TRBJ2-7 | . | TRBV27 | TGTGCCAGCAGCCCGAGGGCGGGATCCCCCTACGAGCAGTACTTC | CASSPRAGSPYEQYF
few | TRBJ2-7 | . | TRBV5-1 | TGCGCCAGCAGCTTACCTTCGGGACGGGGAAGCGAGCAGTACTTC | CASSLPSGRGSEQYF
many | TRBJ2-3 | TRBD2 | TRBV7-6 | TGTGCCAGCAGCTCTGGACTAGCGGGGGGGCAAGGGACATCAGATACGCAGTATTTT | CASSSGLAGGQGTSDTQYF
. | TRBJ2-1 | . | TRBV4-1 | TGCGCCAGCAGCCAAGTGGGTAGTACTGGCAATGAGCAGTTCTTC | CASSQVGSTGNEQFF
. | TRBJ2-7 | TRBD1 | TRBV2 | TGTGCCAGCAGGGCAGGACAGGGTCGGATCGAGCAGTACTTC | CASRAGQGRIEQYF
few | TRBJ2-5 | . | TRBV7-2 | TGTGCCAGCAGCTTCGAGACGCACGTTGTGAAGACCCAGTACTTC | CASSFETHVVKTQYF
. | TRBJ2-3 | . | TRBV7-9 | TGTGCCAGCAGCCCCCCGTTTTTACGGCCCTCCACAGATACGCAGTATTTT | CASSPPFLRPSTDTQYF
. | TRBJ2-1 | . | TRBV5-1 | TGCGCCAGCAGCTTTTATGGGAATGAGCAGTTCTTC | CASSFYGNEQFF
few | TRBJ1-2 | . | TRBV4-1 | TGCGCCAGCAGCCAAGGAGGTTTAGCTAACTATGGCTACACCTTC | CASSQGGLANYGYTF
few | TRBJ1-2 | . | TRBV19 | TGTGCCAGTAATCCAGTTGGACGGACCTATGGCTACACCTTC | CASNPVGRTYGYTF
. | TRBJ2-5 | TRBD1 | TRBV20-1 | TGCAGTGCTGATCAAGACAGGGGGCAAGAGACCCAGTACTTC | CSADQDRGQETQYF
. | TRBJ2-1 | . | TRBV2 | TGTGCCGGACCGGGACACCACTCCTACAATGAGCAGTTCTTC | CAGPGHHSYNEQFF
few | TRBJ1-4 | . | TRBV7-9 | TGTGCCAGCAGCTTAGCGCTCGCAGCAACTAATGAAAAACTGTTTTTT | CASSLALAATNEKLFF
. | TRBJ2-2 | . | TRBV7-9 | TGTGCCAGCAGCTTTCTCCAAATCACCGGGGAGCTGTTTTTT | CASSFLQITGELFF
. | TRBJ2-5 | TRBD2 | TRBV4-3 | TGCGCCAGCAGCCAGACAAGCGGGGGGGCCCAAGAGACCCAGTACTTC | CASSQTSGGAQETQYF
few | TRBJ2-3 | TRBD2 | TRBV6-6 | TGTGCCAGCAGCCCCCGGGAGGCGCAGTATTTT | CASSPREAQYF
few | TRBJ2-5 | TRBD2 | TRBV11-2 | TGTGCCAGCAGCCCGGGACTAGCGGGGGTGCTCCGTGGGACCCAGTACTTC | CASSPGLAGVLRGTQYF
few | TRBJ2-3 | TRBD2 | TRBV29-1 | TGCAGCGTTGAAGACACTAGCGGGGGTGTAGATACGCAGTATTTT | CSVEDTSGGVDTQYF
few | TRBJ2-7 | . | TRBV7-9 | TGTGCCAGCAGCTTAGCGCTGGGGGGTCCGGAGCAGTACTTC | CASSLALGGPEQYF
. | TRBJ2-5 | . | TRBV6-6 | TGTGCCAGCAGTTACCCGATGACTAGGAGGCAAGAGACCCAGTACTTC | CASSYPMTRRQETQYF
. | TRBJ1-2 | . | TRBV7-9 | TGTGCCAGCACCTTAACCCGGGGCTATGGCTACACCTTC | CASTLTRGYGYTF
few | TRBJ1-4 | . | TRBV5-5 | TGTGCCAGCAGCTTGGTTGGCCCGGGGGCAACTAATGAAAAACTGTTTTTT | CASSLVGPGATNEKLFF